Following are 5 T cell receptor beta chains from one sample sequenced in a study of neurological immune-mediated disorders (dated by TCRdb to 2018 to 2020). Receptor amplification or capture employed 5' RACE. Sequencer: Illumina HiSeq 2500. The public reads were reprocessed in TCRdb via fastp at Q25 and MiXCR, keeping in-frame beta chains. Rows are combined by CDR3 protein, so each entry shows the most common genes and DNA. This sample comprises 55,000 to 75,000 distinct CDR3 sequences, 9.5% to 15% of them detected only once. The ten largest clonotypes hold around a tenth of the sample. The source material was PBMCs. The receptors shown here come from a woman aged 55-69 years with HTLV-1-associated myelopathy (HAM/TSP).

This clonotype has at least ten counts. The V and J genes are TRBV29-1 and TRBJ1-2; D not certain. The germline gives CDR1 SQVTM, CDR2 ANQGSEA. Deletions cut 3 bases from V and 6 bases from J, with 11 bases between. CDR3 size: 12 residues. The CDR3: CSVEMTLNGYTF. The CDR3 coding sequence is TGCAGCGTTGAGATGACCCTTAATGGCTACACCTTC.

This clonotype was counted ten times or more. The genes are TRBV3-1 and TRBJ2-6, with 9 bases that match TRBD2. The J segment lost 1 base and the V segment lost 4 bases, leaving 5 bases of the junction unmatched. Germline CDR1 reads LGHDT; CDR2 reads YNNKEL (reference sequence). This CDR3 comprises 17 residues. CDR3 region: CASSRLAVGSGANVLTF. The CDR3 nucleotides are TGTGCCAGCAGCCGACTAGCGGTGGGGTCTGGGGCCAACGTCCTGACTTTC.

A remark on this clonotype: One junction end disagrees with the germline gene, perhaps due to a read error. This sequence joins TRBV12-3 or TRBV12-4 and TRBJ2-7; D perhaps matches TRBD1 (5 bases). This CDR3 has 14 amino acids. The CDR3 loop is CVSSPHRTAYEQYF. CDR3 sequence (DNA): TGTGTCAGCAGTCCCCACAGGACGGCCTACGAGCAGTACTTC.

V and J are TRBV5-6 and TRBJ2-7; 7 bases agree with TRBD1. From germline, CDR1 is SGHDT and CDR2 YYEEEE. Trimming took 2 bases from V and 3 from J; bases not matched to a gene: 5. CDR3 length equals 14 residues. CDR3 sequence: CASSFGDRVYEQYF. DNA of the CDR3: TGTGCCAGCAGCTTTGGAGACAGGGTCTACGAGCAGTACTTC.

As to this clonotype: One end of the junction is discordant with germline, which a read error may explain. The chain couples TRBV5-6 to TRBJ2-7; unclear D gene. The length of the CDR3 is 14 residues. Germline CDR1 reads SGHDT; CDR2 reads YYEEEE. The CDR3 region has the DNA TGCGCCAGCAGCTTGAACGTCTACTCCTACGAGCAGTACTTC. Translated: CASSLNVYSYEQYF.